This passage covers 27 T cell receptor beta chains from one sample sequenced in a study of cytomegalovirus exposure and HLA in healthy donors. Both 60 Vbeta primers and 13 Jbeta primers went into the PCR. The assay was immunoSEQ multiplex PCR, and TCRdb's table has in-frame clones only and misses some. Among approximately 160,000 clones listed, approximately 75% were seen once. Sequencing was performed on PBMCs. These receptor sequences come from a woman between 18 and 29 years old in good health and CMV-seronegative.

The gene calls are TRBV2 and TRBJ1-5; no clear D gene. The CDR3 extends over 13 amino acids. Trimming took off 6 bases at V and 3 bases at J, with 9 bases between the two ends. Germline V gene lookup returns CDR1 SNHLY and CDR2 FYNNEI. The CDR3 nucleotides are TGTGCCAGCAGGATCAACTCCAATCAGCCCCAGCATTTT. Translated, it gives CASRINSNQPQHF.

The V and J genes are TRBV13 and TRBJ1-1, with 9 bases that match TRBD1. The V gene end was trimmed by 4 bases and the J gene end by 5 bases; junction bases not matched to a gene: 8. The germline V gene encodes CDR1 PRHDT and CDR2 FYEKMQ (reference sequence). The CDR3 extends over 15 amino acids. CDR3 sequence: CASSSSGTGRTEAFF. CDR3 nucleotides: TGTGCCAGCAGCTCCTCCGGGACAGGGAGAACTGAAGCTTTCTTT.

The chain has TRBV6-6 and TRBJ1-1, with TRBD1 matching 8 bases. The ends lost 4 bases at V and 7 bases at J; junction bases unmatched: 5. Germline V lookup: CDR1 MNHNY, CDR2 SVGAGI (reference sequence). This CDR3 is 13 amino acids long. The CDR3 region has the DNA TGTGCCAGCAGTTCCCACGGACAGGGTGAAGCTTTCTTT. Its protein is CASSSHGQGEAFF.

The chain carries TRBV28 and TRBJ1-5, with a possible D match to TRBD1 (6 bases). The CDR3 runs 12 residues. V was clipped by 6 bases and J by 10 bases, with 13 bases between them. In germline, CDR1 is MDHEN, CDR2 SYDVKM. Here the CDR3 reads CASRQGKEPQHF. The CDR3 nucleotides are TGTGCCAGCAGACAGGGAAAGGAACCCCAGCATTTT. The full variable domain, its missing parts supplied by reference TRBV28 and TRBJ1-5, is DVKVTQSSRYLVKRTGEKVFLECVQDMDHENMFWYRQDPGLGLRLIYFSYDVKMKEKGDIPEGYSVSREKKERFSLILESASTNQTSMYLCASRQGKEPQHFGDGTRLSIL.

The J gene is TRBJ2-3, the V gene TRBV28; D may be TRBD2 (5 bases). The length of the CDR3 is 14 residues. Trimming took 8 bases from V and 4 from J, leaving 16 bases between them. Looked up from germline, CDR1 is MDHEN and CDR2 is SYDVKM. For the CDR3, the DNA is TGTGCCAGCCGCTCTGGGAGAGAGTCAGATACGCAGTATTTT. This sequence encodes CASRSGRESDTQYF.

This chain joins TRBV6-6 and TRBJ2-4, with 7 bases aligning to TRBD1. CDR3 size: 16 residues. Germline CDR1 MNHNY, CDR2 SVGAGI (reference sequence). The V and J ends lost 5 bases and 3 bases, in that order; junction bases with no gene match: 10. The CDR3 protein is CASSRQGRLDKNIQYF. The DNA for the CDR3 is TGTGCCAGCAGTAGACAGGGACGATTAGACAAAAACATTCAGTACTTC.

The chain employs TRBV29-1 and TRBJ1-5, with 9 bases aligning to TRBD1. The J segment lost 1 base and the V segment lost 8 bases, leaving 6 bases of the junction unmatched. The V gene's germline CDR1 is SQVTM and CDR2 ANQGSEA. This CDR3 spans 14 amino acids. Written as DNA, the CDR3 is TGCAGCTCGGGGACAGGGAGGAGCAATCAGCCCCAGCATTTT. Translating it yields CSSGTGRSNQPQHF.

This chain's CDR3 is CASSRGGNYGYTF. For the CDR3, the DNA is TGTGCCAGCAGCCGTGGGGGCAACTATGGCTACACCTTC. The chain employs TRBV6-5 and TRBJ1-2, with D possibly being TRBD1 (6 bases). CDR3 size: 13 residues. V lost 6 bases, J lost 2 bases, and 10 bases lay in between. Looked up from germline, CDR1 is MNHEY and CDR2 is SVGAGI.

The genes are TRBV11-2 and TRBJ2-5, with TRBD1 identical over 7 bases. TRBJ2-7 matches the DNA end more closely, so the J call is doubtful. Germline loops: CDR1 SGHAT, CDR2 FQNNGV. The CDR3 loop spans 14 amino acids. The CDR3 DNA reads as TGTGCCAGCAGCTTCTTTGGGACAGCTAACGAGCAGTACTTC. Translation: CASSFFGTANEQYF.

The chain carries TRBV4-1 and TRBJ2-5, with 8 bases identical to TRBD2. V shed 4 bases, J shed 5 bases, and the junction held 18 bases outside the gene matches. Germline CDR1 MGHRA, CDR2 YSYEKL. This CDR3 region has 18 residues. The CDR3 DNA reads TGCGCCAGCAGCCCACTCGCCCTACCCCAGCGGGAGTACGAGACCCAGTACTTC. Encoded protein: CASSPLALPQREYETQYF.

The rearrangement links TRBV15 to TRBJ2-7, with TRBD1 as a possible D gene (6 bases). This CDR3 region has 16 residues. The ends were cut back, 0 bases at V and 5 bases at J, with 17 bases in the middle. Germline-derived CDR1 and CDR2 are LNHNV and YYDKDF (reference sequence). CDR3 in DNA: TGTGCCACCAGCAGAGATCGAATGAGGGGGACCCACGAGCAGTACTTC. This sequence encodes CATSRDRMRGTHEQYF.

The chain employs TRBV11-3 and TRBJ2-1; possibly TRBD1 for D (6 bases). Trimming cost V 1 base and J 5 bases, with 12 bases left between them. The CDR3 loop spans 15 amino acids. CDR1 is SGHNT, CDR2 YENEEA, per germline. The CDR3 sequence: CASSLAAGVDNEQFF. DNA of the CDR3: TGTGCCAGCAGCTTAGCCGCAGGGGTAGACAATGAGCAGTTCTTC.

V usage is TRBV5-1 and J usage is TRBJ1-5; the D is unclear. The germline V gene has CDR1 SGHRS and CDR2 YFSETQ. This CDR3 comprises 14 residues. The V gene lost 0 bases and the J gene lost 6 bases, with 10 bases spanning the gap. The CDR3 region is CASSLGQTGQPQHF. The CDR3 DNA sequence: TGCGCCAGCAGCTTGGGTCAGACTGGTCAGCCCCAGCATTTT.

This clone was counted once. The J gene is TRBJ1-1, the V gene TRBV7-8; D is perhaps TRBD1 (5 bases). CDR1 SGHVS and CDR2 FQNEAQ come from the germline V gene. The CDR3 extends over 14 amino acids. V was trimmed by 1 base and J by 3 bases, leaving 9 bases between them. This chain's CDR3 is CASSLERGYTEAFF. The CDR3 DNA sequence: TGTGCCAGCAGCTTAGAACGGGGGTACACTGAAGCTTTCTTT.

V usage is TRBV11-2 and J usage is TRBJ2-7, with 7 bases matching TRBD1. The CDR3 has 15 residues. After removal of 5 bases from V and 4 bases from J, the junction contained 11 bases not matched to a gene. Germline V gives CDR1 SGHAT, CDR2 FQNNGV. The CDR3 here is CASSHSGTAYYEQYF. The DNA for the CDR3 is TGTGCCAGCAGCCACTCCGGGACAGCATATTACGAGCAGTACTTC.

The rearrangement joins TRBV5-1 to TRBJ1-2; possibly TRBD1 for D (5 bases). Trimming removed 0 bases at V and 2 bases at J, with 14 bases between. CDR3 size: 16 residues. Per germline, CDR1 SGHRS and CDR2 YFSETQ. This CDR3 is CASSLAGGLGNYGYTF. CDR3 coding DNA: TGCGCCAGCAGCTTGGCCGGGGGGTTAGGGAACTATGGCTACACCTTC.

As to this clone: One end of the junction fails to match germline, which may point to a read error. This chain connects TRBV7-9 to TRBJ1-1; D is unresolved. Per the germline V gene, CDR1 is SEHNR and CDR2 is FQNEAQ (reference sequence). The CDR3 runs 11 residues. The DNA for the CDR3 is TGTTCCAGCAGCTCTGCCCCCGGGGCTTTCTTT. Its translation: CSSSSAPGAFF.

The chain employs TRBV9 and TRBJ2-2; 7 bases fit TRBD2. This CDR3 is built from 16 residues. CDR1 is SGDLS, CDR2 YYNGEE, per germline. V was pared by 3 bases and J by 1 base, with 6 bases of the junction left unmatched. The DNA of the CDR3 is TGTGCCAGCAGCGGACCCTTAGCGGGGAACACCGGGGAGCTGTTTTTT. Translation gives CASSGPLAGNTGELFF.

The CDR3 sequence: CASSPSQGAQETQYF. CDR3 nucleotides: TGTGCCAGCAGCCCCAGCCAGGGGGCCCAAGAGACCCAGTACTTC. The chain has TRBV5-6 and TRBJ2-5, with 8 bases matching TRBD1. Unmatched junction bases numbered 6, after V lost 4 bases and J lost 1 base. Per the germline V gene, CDR1 is SGHDT and CDR2 is YYEEEE. This CDR3 is 15 amino acids long.

V is TRBV29-1 and J is TRBJ2-1; maybe TRBD2 (6 bases). CDR1 and CDR2 (germline): SQVTM, ANQGSEA. The CDR3 contains 15 residues. V was trimmed by 4 bases and J by 0 bases, leaving 13 bases between them. The CDR3 bases are TGCAGCGTTGGTAAAGGAGGGGTCTCCTACAATGAGCAGTTCTTC. This encodes CSVGKGGVSYNEQFF.

About this clone: At one end the junction does not follow the germline gene, possibly because of a read error. The chain employs TRBV7-2 and TRBJ2-7, with 8 nucleotides matching TRBD2. The germline V gene has CDR1 SGHTA and CDR2 FQGNSA. The CDR3 is 15 residues long. The CDR3 DNA follows: TGTGTCAGCAGCGTCGGGGGGGCGACATTCTACGAGCAGTACTTC. Protein product: CVSSVGGATFYEQYF. Full variable domain (rest looked up from reference TRBV7-2 and TRBJ2-7): GAGVSQSPSNKVTEKGKDVELRCDPISGHTALYWYRQSLGQGLEFLIYFQGNSAPDKSGLPSDRFSAERTGGSVSTLTIQRTQQEDSAVYLCVSSVGGATFYEQYFGPGTRLTVT.

The table lists this clone with a count of one. The V gene is TRBV7-9, the J gene TRBJ2-2; D is possibly TRBD1 (5 bases). CDR3 size: 13 residues. Germline V gene lookup returns CDR1 SEHNR and CDR2 FQNEAQ (reference sequence). V was cut by 4 bases and J by 3 bases, with 6 bases left in between. Here the CDR3 DNA reads TGTGCCAGCAGCTGGGGCGACACCGGGGAGCTGTTTTTT. Amino acid sequence: CASSWGDTGELFF.

This clone was seen a single time. V and J are TRBV19 and TRBJ2-7; TRBD1 aligns across 9 bases. The V gene end was trimmed by 6 bases and the J gene end by 4 bases; junction bases not matched to a gene: 13. From germline, CDR1 is LNHDA and CDR2 SQIVND (reference sequence). The CDR3 sequence is 16 residues long. The CDR3 sequence is CASRVQGASGVYEQYF. The CDR3 DNA sequence: TGTGCCAGTAGGGTACAGGGGGCGAGTGGGGTATACGAGCAGTACTTC.

The sample holds a few counts of this clone. This chain uses TRBV4-1 with TRBJ1-2; perhaps TRBD1 as D (6 bases). V was cut by 1 base and J by 1 base, with 16 bases left in between. The CDR3 is made up of 17 amino acids. The germline gives CDR1 MGHRA, CDR2 YSYEKL. CDR3 bases: TGCGCCAGCAGCCAAGGGGGAACAGGGTCCTTTAACTATGGCTACACCTTC. Encoded protein: CASSQGGTGSFNYGYTF.

This clone has a single count. V gene TRBV5-5 combines with J gene TRBJ1-2, with a possible D match to TRBD1 (6 bases). CDR3 length: 14 amino acids. Germline values: CDR1 SGHKS, CDR2 YYEKEE (reference sequence). Trimming left V 3 bases short and J 7 bases short, with 16 bases between. The chain's CDR3 is CASSSRTESIGYTF. Written as DNA, the CDR3 is TGTGCCAGCAGCTCCAGGACAGAATCGATTGGCTACACCTTC.

The V gene is TRBV18, the J gene TRBJ2-1; TRBD2 might be the D (6 bases). The length of the CDR3 is 15 residues. V was trimmed by 4 bases and J by 5 bases, leaving 15 bases between them. CDR1 is KGHSH, CDR2 LQKENI, per germline. The CDR3 DNA is TGTGCCAGCTCACTTCCGGGACTGGAAGACAATGAGCAGTTCTTC. Its protein product is CASSLPGLEDNEQFF.

The table lists this clone with a few counts. The chain combines TRBV7-9 with TRBJ2-7, with TRBD2 identical over 13 bases. Germline V gene data show CDR1 as SEHNR and CDR2 as FQNEAQ (reference sequence). The CDR3 is 18 amino acids. Losses at the gene ends were 5 bases for V and 2 bases for J; bases not matched to a gene: 12. This chain's CDR3 is CASSQTGTSGTGTYEQYF. DNA for the CDR3: TGTGCCAGCAGCCAGACGGGGACTAGCGGGACAGGAACCTACGAGCAGTACTTC.